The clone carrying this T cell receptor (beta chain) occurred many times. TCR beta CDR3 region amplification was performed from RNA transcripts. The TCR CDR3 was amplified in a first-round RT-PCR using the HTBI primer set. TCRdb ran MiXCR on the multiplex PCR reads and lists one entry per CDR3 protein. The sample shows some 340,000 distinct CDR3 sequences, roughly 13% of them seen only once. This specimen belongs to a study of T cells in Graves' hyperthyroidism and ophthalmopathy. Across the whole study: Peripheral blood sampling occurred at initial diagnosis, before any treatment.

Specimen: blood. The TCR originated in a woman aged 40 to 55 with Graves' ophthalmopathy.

CDR3 DNA: TGTGCCTGGACCCAGGGAAGGGCTGAAGCTTTCTTT. Protein sequence: CAWTQGRAEAFF. The chain combines TRBV30 with TRBJ1-1; D is perhaps TRBD1 (5 bases). The CDR3 spans 12 residues. Per germline, CDR1 GTSNPN and CDR2 SVGIG (reference sequence). V lost 4 bases, J lost 6 bases, and 12 bases lay in between.